Listed below are T cell receptor beta chains from one sample, sequenced in a study of regulatory T cells in long-lasting Graves disease. TCRdb passed the multiplex PCR reads through MiXCR, listing each CDR3 protein once. The table shows 500,000 to 700,000 distinct CDR3 sequences, with around 17% occurring only once. The sample also formed part of further work on T cells in Graves' hyperthyroidism and ophthalmopathy.

This specimen consisted of peripheral blood mononuclear cells (PBMCs), obtained at new diagnosis, from a patient treated with antithyroid drugs. These TCRs come from a woman aged 25-40 years with Graves disease. Each CDR3 is given without its conserved first and last residue. A D gene is named only where the DNA matches it firmly.

>NA|14|TRBV12-3/TRBV12-4
ASSFLGQKPIYEQY
>TRBD1|12|TRBV29-1
STQRETGDYGYT
>NA|12|TRBV30
AWSFDLLFDEQY
>NA|14|TRBV3-1
ASSQDLSGSTDTQY
>NA|12|TRBV5-1
ASSLSLAEYEQY
>NA|13|TRBV13
ASSLVAPSTDTQY
>NA|11|TRBV20-1
SVLPGSTDTQY
>NA|14|TRBV7-2
ASSLSYLAYNSPLH
>NA|13|TRBV2
ASRSTNFGYNEQF
>TRBD2|14|TRBV20-1
SARDYLAGGGNEQF
>NA|13|TRBV18
ASSFRRQREETQY
>NA|11|TRBV27
ASKGLVVGEAF
>TRBD2|11|TRBV20-1
SATTSAQETQY
>NA|14|TRBV10-3
AISESGWGSFYEQY
>TRBD1|10|TRBV10-3
AIGQGAGEQF
>NA|12|TRBV7-9
ASSLDPSSYEQY
>TRBD1|13|TRBV28
ASSSRRGLVETQY
>TRBD1|16|TRBV16
ASSPRLIEGQGRSPLH
>NA|9|TRBV6-1
ASSARETQY
>NA|11|TRBV3-1
ASSPWGQGELF
>NA|12|TRBV3-1
ASSQSEGRGEQY
>TRBD1|15|TRBV7-8
ASSLPTSGGTNEKLF
>NA|13|TRBV20-1
SASPPQIVGEKLF
>NA|11|TRBV14
ASSQFSGNTIY
>NA|13|TRBV7-2
ASSPVGAPSQPQH
>TRBD2|14|TRBV6-1
ASSLSGDLNTGELF
>TRBD1|13|TRBV7-9
ASSVRDRGLDTQY
>NA|13|TRBV12-3/TRBV12-4
ASSAGKSSNQPQH
>NA|9|TRBV28
ASSYGQPPH
>NA|10|TRBV20-1
SARVGSGEQF
>NA|15|TRBV18
ASSPKSTNSGSGELF
>TRBD1|13|TRBV5-6
ASSFWDRHTGELF
>NA|13|TRBV5-5
ASSLSGIYTDTQY
>TRBD1|14|TRBV18
ASSPRSTGSTDTQY
>NA|9|TRBV29-1
SGTKDTEAF
>NA|12|TRBV28
ASSGYRVNTEAF
>TRBD2|11|TRBV20-1
SAPGTSGYTQY
>NA|16|TRBV7-2
ASSLVGAGLLSTDTQY
>NA|12|TRBV5-1
ASSSTPGGHEQY
>NA|12|TRBV20-1
SATPDSIQETQY
>TRBD1|14|TRBV6-1
ASSRNRGPSTGELF
>NA|10|TRBV20-1
SARYGNQPQH
>NA|13|TRBV28
ASSSPKIMNTEAF
>TRBD2|12|TRBV7-2
ASSSGLAGSEQF
>NA|11|TRBV18
ASSPGGDGGYT
>TRBD2|12|TRBV5-1
ASFVAGGVDTQY
>NA|13|TRBV12-3/TRBV12-4
ASSRTPSSTDTQY
>NA|13|TRBV28
ASSSAGKSSYEQY
>NA|10|TRBV2
ASSVVQNGYT
>NA|11|TRBV4-1
ASSHPMTDTQY
>NA|13|TRBV7-2
ASSLVVFGTYEQY
>NA|10|TRBV30
AYLADSYEQY
>TRBD2|13|TRBV7-2
ASSLWGGSTDTQY
>NA|10|TRBV28
ASGTTHQPQH
>TRBD2|14|TRBV6-2/TRBV6-3
ASRPLAGGAYNEQF
>NA|12|TRBV18
ASSFNREHYGYT
>NA|11|TRBV28
ASSFRARDEQY
>TRBD2|14|TRBV27
ATATIAGRYGNEQF
>NA|15|TRBV6-1
ATLPVPVSSGANVLT